This TCR beta chain was retrieved from a study of identical twins (dated by TCRdb to between 2015 and 2016). About the study as a whole: To test whether fetal clonotypes persist, this study deep-sequenced TCR alpha and beta repertoires from monozygotic twins, from unrelated adults of various ages, and from cord blood. To rule out contamination, replicate twin experiments were performed at different times with different library preparation protocols. General findings and caveats noted by the study authors: Zero-insertion analyses could be partly confounded by invariant T cells such as MAIT and iNKT, though diverse VJ usage argued against such confounding for most clonotypes. Out-of-frame TCR alpha sharing in monozygotic twins was systematically underestimated by recombination models, whereas sharing between unrelated individuals was in agreement with the recombination models. Because the same donors could not be followed over many years, the conclusions relied on cross-sectional statistical analysis. Abundant cord blood beta clonotypes carried fewer insertions; young adult naive repertoires showed a weaker similar trend, while memory repertoires showed none. Out-of-frame TCR alpha sequences shared between twins showed an excess of low generation-probability sequences compared with coincidental sharing between unrelated individuals. Excess twin sharing in beta out-of-frame sequences was weaker because fewer shared sequences lowered the signal-to-noise ratio.

Library preparation employed 5' RACE. TCRdb shows the sequencer as Illumina HiSeq 2000. A universal primer binding site was introduced by template switching, and a unique molecular identifier was present in the final cDNA, enabling accurate counting of TCR cDNA molecules. Specific primers in the conserved constant-segment region were used to synthesize first-strand cDNA for TCR alpha and beta chains. To control for contamination, each cDNA library was double barcoded with a SMART-Mk sample barcode plus Illumina barcodes. TruSeq adapter sequences, together with Illumina sample barcodes, were added in two successive PCR steps. Sequencing of the TCR alpha and beta cDNA libraries was done on the Illumina HiSeq platform using custom primers. As for the original processing: Unique molecular identifiers were extracted from raw reads with MiGEC, and CDR3 positions were determined with MiXCR. Recombination models were inferred per individual with the repgenHMM and IGoR tools using an EM algorithm. Shared clonotypes were analyzed with the tcR package in R, and sharing was normalized by the product of cloneset sizes. To study raw recombination without the effects of thymic and clonal selection, out-of-frame nonproductive sequences were analyzed. The public reads were reprocessed in TCRdb via fastp at Q25 and MiXCR, keeping in-frame beta chains. Merged by CDR3 protein, the rows form single entries marked with the most common genes and DNA. What appears here as the V and J calls and clone size reflects TCRdb's work, not the paper's. The sample data list more than 400,000 distinct CDR3 sequences, and roughly 15% of these were observed just once. The top ten clonotypes cover more than 0.4% of the sample.

A few counts support this clonotype. Its recognized antigen is unknown. No base-level quality is on record; no much larger clone is a single base apart. Every donor was a healthy Caucasian. Three pairs of female monozygotic twins, all aged roughly 18 to 30 years, made up the twin cohort. Positive isolation kits from Invitrogen were used to isolate the CD4+ and CD8+ T cell populations. The CDR3 holds 15 amino acids from the cysteine to the phenylalanine. The only DNA kept is the CDR3, 45 bases in frame from the first base. V loses 2 bases at its end and J loses 8 bases; junction bases beyond the gene matches: 8. The sample was also reused in another study, on yellow fever vaccine responses in identical twins. As the second publication notes: The T cell response to vaccination in identical twins was reported by the authors to appear partly convergent and partly personalized. In the study, vaccine-responding T cell clones were precisely tracked in identical twins.

Recombination linked TRBV12-3 or TRBV12-4 to TRBJ2-1, with TRBD2 identical over 8 junction bases. Source material: CD4+ T cells sorted from blood. The sequence was collected from a woman aged 18-29 years in good health. The CDR3 is CASSLISRGGYEQFF. DNA sequence: TGTGCCAGCAGTTTAATTTCCCGGGGGGGCTATGAGCAGTTCTTC.